The 24 T cell receptor beta chains below were found in one sample sequenced in a study of human T cells and chemical hapten exposure. TCRdb independently ran MiXCR on the RACE reads; one entry per CDR3 protein. The sample has approximately 74,000 distinct CDR3 sequences; approximately 32% are singletons. Specified time point: patch test 1, 2 weeks after DPC sensitization. Treatment of the sample: therapeutic diphenylcyclopropenone sensitization with weekly scalp DPC. Sequencing used whole blood, obtained in connection with sensitization to the hapten diphenylcyclopropenone (DPC). Receptors originate from a man aged 35 to 55 with alopecia areata. Some clones in this sample may be carry-over from other donors' samples.

The V call is TRBV28, the J call TRBJ2-3; D might be TRBD1 or TRBD2, each matching 6 bases. This CDR3 is 14 amino acids long. Germline values: CDR1 MDHEN, CDR2 SYDVKM. The V end lost 6 bases, the J end lost 0 bases, and 10 bases lay between the germline ends. CDR3 sequence (DNA): TGTGCCAGCAGGTCGGGGGCTAGCACAGATACGCAGTATTTT. Its translation: CASRSGASTDTQYF.

This chain uses TRBV3-1 with TRBJ2-3, with 10 bases fitting TRBD2. Germline values: CDR1 LGHDT, CDR2 YNNKEL (reference sequence). Unmatched junction bases numbered 9, after V lost 5 bases and J lost 4 bases. This CDR3 comprises 16 residues. This CDR3 reads CASSSGLAGGSDTQYF. For the CDR3, the DNA is TGTGCCAGCAGCTCCGGGTTAGCGGGAGGTTCAGATACGCAGTATTTT.

This clonotype was seen only once. The V call is TRBV4-1, the J call TRBJ2-3; a possible D gene is TRBD2 (5 bases). This CDR3 comprises 16 residues. V lost 4 bases and J lost 2, with 16 bases in between. In germline, CDR1 is MGHRA, CDR2 YSYEKL. The CDR3 reads CASSPYGLSTTDTQYF. In DNA form, the CDR3 reads TGCGCCAGCAGCCCCTACGGACTTTCTACCACAGATACGCAGTATTTT.

The rearrangement joins TRBV14 to TRBJ2-1; unclear D gene. The length of the CDR3 is 12 residues. Trimming took 1 base from V and 8 from J, leaving 6 bases between them. Germline CDR1 and CDR2: SGHDN and FVKESK. The chain's CDR3 is CASSQGVYEQFF. CDR3 sequence (DNA): TGTGCCAGCAGCCAAGGGGTGTATGAGCAGTTCTTC.

The V gene is TRBV6-2 or TRBV6-3, the J gene TRBJ1-1, with 11 positions matching TRBD1. The CDR3 spans 13 residues. Germline CDR1 reads MNHEY; CDR2 reads SVGEGT. Losses at the gene ends were 5 bases for V and 8 bases for J; bases not matched to a gene: 4. The CDR3 loop is CASSIRTGGEAFF. Written as DNA, the CDR3 is TGTGCCAGCAGTATAAGGACAGGGGGCGAAGCTTTCTTT.

The table lists this clonotype with a few counts. The rearrangement joins TRBV11-3 to TRBJ2-1, with TRBD2 as a possible D gene (5 bases). V was cut by 3 bases and J by 10 bases, with 22 bases left in between. Per the germline V gene, CDR1 is SGHNT and CDR2 is YENEEA. There are 16 residues in the CDR3. As DNA, the CDR3 is TGTGCCAGCAGCTTCTCCCCCGGGGTCTTGATCGGGGAGCAGTTCTTC. Translating it yields CASSFSPGVLIGEQFF.

This clonotype occurred a few times. The V gene is TRBV29-1, the J gene TRBJ2-7; 11 bases are a match to TRBD1. V shed 1 base, J shed 5 bases, and the junction held 4 bases outside the gene matches. Germline values: CDR1 SQVTM, CDR2 ANQGSEA. The CDR3 spans 14 residues. The CDR3 coding sequence is TGCAGCGTTGAAGGATGGACAGGGGGCCACGAGCAGTACTTC. Its translation is CSVEGWTGGHEQYF.

This clonotype was picked up a small number of times. The V gene is TRBV27, the J gene TRBJ1-6; TRBD1 matches at 9 bases. V gave up 6 bases and J gave up 4 bases; unmatched junction bases: 10. The germline CDR1 and CDR2 sequences are MNHEY and SMNVEV (reference sequence). This CDR3 has 17 amino acids. As DNA, the CDR3 is TGTGCCAGCAGGAAGATGACAGGGGGAGGTTATAATTCACCCCTCCACTTT. Its protein is CASRKMTGGGYNSPLHF.

The chain joins TRBV3-1 to TRBJ1-4, with D unclear. Looked up from germline, CDR1 is LGHDT and CDR2 is YNNKEL (reference sequence). CDR3 size: 15 residues. V gave up 6 bases and J gave up 7 bases, with 18 bases separating them. The CDR3 region has the DNA TGTGCCAGCAGTCCGACCCGATCCCTCGGTGAAAAACTGTTTTTT. Translated, it gives CASSPTRSLGEKLFF.

The chain employs TRBV6-2 or TRBV6-3 and TRBJ2-3, with TRBD2 matching over 15 bases. The CDR3 is made up of 16 amino acids. The V and J ends lost 7 bases and 5 bases, in that order; junction bases with no gene match: 7. Germline assignment: CDR1 MNHEY and CDR2 SVGEGT. CDR3 loop: CASTGLAGGRKDTQYF. CDR3 DNA sequence: TGTGCCAGCACGGGACTAGCGGGAGGTAGGAAAGATACGCAGTATTTT.

The chain joins TRBV20-1 to TRBJ1-1; D gene ambiguous. Germline V gene data show CDR1 as DFQATT and CDR2 as SNEGSKA (reference sequence). This CDR3 is built from 13 residues. Trimming stripped 6 bases from V and 0 bases from J, with 11 bases between. This CDR3 reads CSALGPLNTEAFF. In DNA, the CDR3 is TGCAGTGCCCTTGGACCCTTGAACACTGAAGCTTTCTTT.

This clonotype was seen only a few times. The gene calls are TRBV5-1 and TRBJ2-3; TRBD2 matches at 9 bases. The CDR3 has 13 amino acids. Germline CDR1 SGHRS, CDR2 YFSETQ. V was clipped by 5 bases and J by 10 bases; unmatched bases: 8. This chain's CDR3 is CASRQASSGAQYF. CDR3 coding DNA: TGCGCCAGCAGACAGGCGTCTAGCGGGGCGCAGTATTTT.

This clonotype was seen only a few times. The rearrangement links TRBV28 to TRBJ2-7; the D is unclear. Germline CDR1 and CDR2: MDHEN and SYDVKM. The ends were cut back, 5 bases at V and 6 bases at J, with 11 bases in the middle. This CDR3 is 12 amino acids long. The CDR3 bases are TGTGCCAGCAGTGCCGCCTTACCCGAGCAGTACTTC. Translated, it gives CASSAALPEQYF.

The genes are TRBV6-2 or TRBV6-3 and TRBJ2-1; 11 bases line up with TRBD2. Germline trimming cut 5 bases from V and 3 bases from J; bases unmatched to any gene: 3. Germline CDR1 MNHEY, CDR2 SVGEGT. The CDR3 extends over 15 amino acids. CDR3 amino acids: CASSPLAGVYNEQFF. The CDR3 nucleotides read TGTGCCAGCAGTCCACTAGCGGGAGTCTACAATGAGCAGTTCTTC.

The V gene is TRBV27, the J gene TRBJ2-7; 8 bases fit TRBD1. Germline trimming cut 5 bases from V and 2 bases from J; bases unmatched to any gene: 8. Germline values: CDR1 MNHEY, CDR2 SMNVEV (reference sequence). The CDR3 has 15 amino acids. In nucleotides, the CDR3 is TGTGCCAGCAGTCCCCCGGGACAGGTAGCCTACGAGCAGTACTTC. It codes for CASSPPGQVAYEQYF.

Only a few counts were recorded for this clonotype. The chain links TRBV12-3 or TRBV12-4 to TRBJ2-7; tentatively, D is TRBD2 (6 bases). This CDR3 is 15 amino acids long. The V gene lost 5 bases and the J gene lost 0 bases, with 14 bases spanning the gap. The CDR3 loop is CASSPRGSGSYEQYF. As DNA, the CDR3 is TGTGCCAGCAGTCCTCGGGGTAGCGGCTCCTACGAGCAGTACTTC.

The J gene is TRBJ2-1, the V gene TRBV20-1, with 12 nucleotides matching TRBD2. V trimming: 3 bases; J trimming: 1 base; junction bases outside the gene matches: 7. The germline V gene encodes CDR1 DFQATT and CDR2 SNEGSKA (reference sequence). The CDR3 has 17 amino acids. Written as DNA, the CDR3 is TGCAGTGCTAGGCGGACTAGCGGGGCCCCTTCCTACAATGAGCAGTTCTTC. Amino acid sequence: CSARRTSGAPSYNEQFF.

This sequence joins TRBV16 and TRBJ2-1, with 7 bases that match TRBD2. This CDR3 comprises 16 residues. The germline V gene has CDR1 KGHSY and CDR2 FQNENV. Losses at the gene ends were 4 bases for V and 3 bases for J; bases not matched to a gene: 9. CDR3 in DNA: TGTGCCAGCAGCCTCCTCCGGGGGAGGGTCTACAATGAGCAGTTCTTC. As protein: CASSLLRGRVYNEQFF.

The chain carries TRBV28 and TRBJ2-2; 11 nucleotides match TRBD2. The germline gives CDR1 MDHEN, CDR2 SYDVKM. CDR3 size: 17 residues. The V and J ends lost 0 bases and 6 bases, in that order; junction bases with no gene match: 6. DNA for the CDR3: TGTGCCAGCAGTTTATGGCAGCTAGCGGGAGGTCCCGGGGAGCTGTTTTTT. This codes for CASSLWQLAGGPGELFF.

This clonotype has just a few counts. The rearrangement uses TRBV7-8 and TRBJ1-4; D remains unclear. The CDR3 is 14 residues long. With 2 bases removed from V and 3 bases from J, the gap between germline ends came to 7 bases. CDR1 is SGHVS and CDR2 is FQNEAQ in the germline V gene. The CDR3 DNA follows: TGTGCCAGCAGCTTACTACAGCCTAATGAAAAACTGTTTTTT. Translated, it gives CASSLLQPNEKLFF.

The table lists this clonotype with many counts. The genes are TRBV28 and TRBJ2-5; tentatively, D is TRBD1 (6 bases). This CDR3 spans 15 amino acids. Germline CDR1 is MDHEN and CDR2 is SYDVKM. V shed 7 bases and J shed 1 base, with 16 bases lying between them. This chain's CDR3 is CASKGQRGSQETQYF. CDR3 DNA: TGTGCCAGCAAAGGACAGAGGGGATCCCAAGAGACCCAGTACTTC. Drawing the rest from reference TRBV28 and TRBJ2-5, the complete variable domain is DVKVTQSSRYLVKRTGEKVFLECVQDMDHENMFWYRQDPGLGLRLIYFSYDVKMKEKGDIPEGYSVSREKKERFSLILESASTNQTSMYLCASKGQRGSQETQYFGPGTRLLVL.

The chain couples TRBV20-1 to TRBJ2-3; 15 bases match TRBD2. The CDR3 covers 18 residues. Germline V CDR1 and CDR2: DFQATT, SNEGSKA (reference sequence). Unmatched junction bases numbered 17, after V lost 5 bases and J lost 8 bases. The chain's CDR3 is CSAPLQTGTSGRRGTQYF. CDR3 bases: TGCAGTGCTCCGCTTCAGACGGGGACTAGCGGGAGGAGGGGTACGCAGTATTTT.

By sample share, this clonotype is medium-sized. As DNA, the CDR3 is TGCGCCAGCAGCCAAGAACGGGGGGAAACCTACGAGCAGTACTTC. It yields the protein CASSQERGETYEQYF. This sequence joins TRBV4-3 and TRBJ2-7; TRBD2 matches at 7 bases. Trimming removed 0 bases from V and 2 bases from J; junction bases left unmatched: 4. The germline gives CDR1 LGHNA, CDR2 YSLEER. The CDR3 contains 15 residues.

This clonotype has only a few counts. The chain employs TRBV6-5 and TRBJ2-5; 14 nucleotides align to TRBD2. Losses at the gene ends were 0 bases for V and 5 bases for J; bases not matched to a gene: 5. CDR3 length: 17 residues. Germline-derived CDR1 and CDR2 are MNHEY and SVGAGI. This CDR3 reads CASSYSTSGRAGETQYF. The CDR3 region has the DNA TGTGCCAGCAGTTACTCGACTAGCGGGAGGGCCGGGGAGACCCAGTACTTC.